This T cell receptor (beta chain) is drawn from a study of glioma-infiltrating T cells after dendritic cell vaccination. Germline CDR1 reads WNHNN; CDR2 reads SYGVQD (reference sequence). J gave up 4 bases and V 7 bases, and 12 bases lay outside the gene matches. The CDR3 loop spans 15 amino acids. Indicated time point: after dendritic cell vaccination, including at tumor progression/relapse. None of the glioblastoma patients had an isocitrate dehydrogenase mutation. PBMC were collected before vaccination, two weeks after the third vaccination, and at progression. Sequencing used immunoSEQ multiplex PCR; TCRdb keeps in-frame clones, though not all of them. Among 90,000 to 110,000 clones, about 90% were seen once, and the ten largest hold approximately 2.7%.

Here the sequenced sample was blood, taken after dendritic cell vaccination. The chain is built from TRBV10-1 and TRBJ1-1, with 7 bases lining up with TRBD1. The receptor comes from a human donor with glioblastoma. CDR3 region: CASTVQGRYGTEAFF. The CDR3 DNA is TGCGCCAGCACCGTACAGGGGCGATATGGCACTGAAGCTTTCTTT.